These T cell receptor beta chains were read from a single sample in a study of blood T cells in healthy people across ages. From the 5' RACE reads, TCRdb called clonotypes with MiXCR, one entry per CDR3 protein. The data hold over a million distinct CDR3 sequences, with approximately 39% observed a single time. The material sequenced was blood. These receptors all stem from a woman between 18 and 29 years old in good health. Each CDR3 is given with its conserved first and last residue. D genes are given only for firm matches. The size field is filled for only some rows; it gives once, few, many or a size class.

. | TRBJ1-1 | . | TRBV27 | CASSPGTAIPNTEAFF | TGTGCCAGCAGTCCGGGGACGGCGATTCCGAACACTGAAGCTTTCTTT
. | TRBJ2-7 | . | TRBV20-1 | CSAPKQGTYPFYEQYF | TGCAGTGCCCCTAAACAGGGCACTTACCCATTCTACGAGCAGTACTTC
few | TRBJ1-1 | . | TRBV2 | CASSARHPYTEAFF | TGTGCCAGCAGTGCAAGACACCCCTACACTGAAGCTTTCTTT
. | TRBJ2-1 | . | TRBV27 | CASSYKGGNEQFF | TGTGCCAGCAGTTATAAAGGCGGGAATGAGCAGTTCTTC
. | TRBJ1-2 | . | TRBV7-3 | CASSPQRGLYGYTF | TGTGCCAGCAGCCCCCAAAGGGGCCTCTATGGCTACACCTTC
. | TRBJ2-3 | TRBD2 | TRBV4-2 | CASSQESGGAKDTQYF | TGTGCCAGCAGCCAAGAAAGCGGGGGGGCCAAAGATACGCAGTATTTT
once | TRBJ2-3 | TRBD2 | TRBV27 | CASSLLAGAREDTQYF | TGTGCCAGCAGCCTACTAGCGGGGGCCCGGGAAGATACGCAGTATTTT
. | TRBJ1-1 | TRBD1 | TRBV7-6 | CASSPTGGRNTEAFF | TGTGCCAGCAGCCCAACAGGGGGCCGGAACACTGAAGCTTTCTTT
. | TRBJ1-1 | TRBD1 | TRBV5-1 | CASSLKTRRGRPEAFF | TGCGCCAGCAGCTTAAAAACTAGAAGGGGGCGCCCTGAAGCTTTCTTT
. | TRBJ2-5 | . | TRBV18 | CASSPGTTKEETQYF | TGTGCCAGCTCACCTGGGACAACCAAGGAGGAGACCCAGTACTTC
. | TRBJ1-4 | . | TRBV21-1 | CASSKAFVSTNEKLFF | TGTGCCAGCAGCAAAGCTTTTGTATCAACTAATGAAAAACTGTTTTTT
few | TRBJ2-5 | TRBD2 | TRBV7-2 | CASSLVWTRGETQYF | TGTGCCAGCAGCTTAGTATGGACTAGGGGAGAGACCCAGTACTTC
few | TRBJ1-4 | . | TRBV15 | CATSRDRGATNEKLFF | TGTGCCACCAGCAGAGATCGGGGGGCGACCAATGAAAAACTGTTTTTT
. | TRBJ2-7 | . | TRBV20-1 | CSARGYRVSPHEQYF | TGCAGTGCTAGAGGCTACAGGGTTTCTCCCCACGAGCAGTACTTC
few | TRBJ2-1 | TRBD2 | TRBV20-1 | CSAISLAGVYEQFF | TGCAGTGCTATTTCACTAGCGGGGGTCTATGAGCAGTTCTTC
. | TRBJ1-1 | . | TRBV6-2/TRBV6-3 | CASRPRQVPNTEAFF | TGTGCCAGCAGGCCTCGGCAGGTCCCGAACACTGAAGCTTTCTTT
. | TRBJ2-5 | TRBD2 | TRBV6-6 | CASSGTRCEQYF | TGTGCCAGCAGCGGGACTAGGTGTGAGCAGTACTTC
few | TRBJ1-2 | . | TRBV29-1 | CSVEDSGAPYGYTF | TGCAGCGTTGAAGATTCAGGGGCCCCTTATGGCTACACCTTC
. | TRBJ2-7 | TRBD2 | TRBV4-3 | CASSQGRTSGEQYF | TGCGCCAGCAGCCAAGGACGCACTAGCGGGGAGCAGTACTTC
few | TRBJ2-1 | . | TRBV10-3 | CAISESSGGGAYNEQFF | TGTGCCATCAGTGAGTCTTCGGGGGGCGGGGCATACAATGAGCAGTTCTTC
. | TRBJ1-3 | TRBD1 | TRBV7-2 | CASSYSTGPSGNTIYF | TGTGCCAGCAGCTACTCGACAGGGCCCTCTGGAAACACCATATATTTT
few | TRBJ2-3 | TRBD2 | TRBV3-1 | CASSQARGVSDTQYF | TGTGCCAGCAGCCAAGCGCGGGGGGTATCAGATACGCAGTATTTT
. | TRBJ2-3 | . | TRBV4-1 | CASSRMSRTAGTQYF | TGCGCCAGCAGCCGGATGTCCCGAACTGCGGGTACGCAGTATTTT
few | TRBJ1-2 | . | TRBV23-1 | CASSQSSRVDDGYTF | TGCGCCAGCAGTCAATCGTCAAGGGTTGACGATGGCTACACCTTC
. | TRBJ1-5 | TRBD1 | TRBV7-8 | CASSLATGMDQPQHF | TGTGCCAGCAGCTTAGCGACAGGGATGGATCAGCCCCAGCATTTT
. | TRBJ1-2 | TRBD1 | TRBV10-3 | CAISESTGNGYTF | TGTGCCATCAGTGAGTCGACAGGGAATGGCTACACCTTC
. | TRBJ2-3 | TRBD2 | TRBV20-1 | CSAQLAWGTDTQYF | TGCAGTGCCCAACTAGCGTGGGGCACAGATACGCAGTATTTT